The 13 T cell receptor beta chains below come from one sample, sequenced in a study of T cells in Graves' hyperthyroidism and ophthalmopathy. The TCR beta CDR3 regions underwent amplification using RNA transcripts as the source. The HTBI primer set served for first-round RT-PCR of the TCR CDR3. TCRdb re-called the multiplex PCR reads with MiXCR, one entry per CDR3 protein. This table holds about 350,000 distinct CDR3 sequences, about a sixth found once. Sequenced input: blood. The receptors stem from a woman aged 25 to 39 with Graves' hyperthyroidism that later progressed to Graves' ophthalmopathy.

This clonotype showed up just a few times. J is TRBJ2-7 and V is TRBV6-1, with 8 positions matching TRBD1. Germline values: CDR1 MNHNS, CDR2 SASEGT. The CDR3 runs to 14 residues. V shed 6 bases and J 5 bases; nucleotides not matched to a gene: 9. The CDR3 loop is CASRVGTGLNEQYF. The CDR3 nucleotides read TGTGCCAGCAGAGTTGGGACAGGCTTGAACGAGCAGTACTTC.

This clonotype was counted a few times. The gene calls are TRBV4-1 and TRBJ2-5; D is possibly TRBD1 (6 bases). Germline assignment: CDR1 MGHRA and CDR2 YSYEKL. Trimming cost V 0 bases and J 2 bases, with 16 bases left between them. This CDR3 is built from 17 residues. The CDR3 reads CASSQEVQGRGQETQYF. The CDR3 bases are TGCGCCAGCAGCCAAGAAGTTCAAGGCAGGGGACAAGAGACCCAGTACTTC.

The sample holds many counts of this clonotype. The J gene is TRBJ2-1, the V gene TRBV19; D is undetermined. V lost 1 base, J lost 4 bases, and 11 bases lay in between. Germline CDR1 reads LNHDA; CDR2 reads SQIVND (reference sequence). This CDR3 contains 15 residues. CDR3 coding DNA: TGTGCCAGTAGTATAGGACGATCAGCGTACAATGAGCAGTTCTTC. It codes for CASSIGRSAYNEQFF.

The chain is built from TRBV5-1 and TRBJ1-4; D gene uncertain. Germline CDR1 reads SGHRS; CDR2 reads YFSETQ. This CDR3 has 16 amino acids. The germline V and J ends were trimmed by 5 bases and 0 bases, with 14 bases remaining between them. The CDR3 DNA follows: TGCGCCAGCAGGGACGGGTTCCTTTCAACTAATGAAAAACTGTTTTTT. The encoded protein is CASRDGFLSTNEKLFF.

This clonotype was recorded a few times. The CDR3 sequence: CANRDDSYNEQFF. Written as DNA, the CDR3 is TGTGCCAACCGGGACGACTCCTACAATGAGCAGTTCTTC. V is TRBV2 and J is TRBJ2-1; D may be TRBD1 or TRBD2 (5 bases each). The CDR3 extends over 13 amino acids. CDR1 is SNHLY, CDR2 FYNNEI, per germline. V dropped 10 bases and J dropped 0 bases, with 10 bases sitting between them. The full variable domain, in which reference TRBV2 and TRBJ2-1 provide the parts outside the CDR3, is EPEVTQTPSHQVTQMGQEVILRCVPISNHLYFYWYRQILGQKVEFLVSFYNNEISEKSEIFDDQFSVERPDGSNFTLKIRSTKLEDSAMYFCANRDDSYNEQFFGPGTRLTVL.

This clonotype has a count of ten or more. The chain uses TRBV3-1 and TRBJ2-3; no definite D call. This CDR3 comprises 15 residues. Trimming left V 0 bases short and J 4 bases short, with 11 bases between. Germline V gene data show CDR1 as LGHDT and CDR2 as YNNKEL (reference sequence). CDR3 DNA: TGTGCCAGCAGCCAAGAGGGTCACGTTGCAGATACGCAGTATTTT. Translating gives CASSQEGHVADTQYF.

This clonotype was seen many times. The rearrangement links TRBV12-3 or TRBV12-4 to TRBJ1-1, with D unresolved. This CDR3 comprises 13 residues. V dropped 6 bases and J dropped 1 base, with 9 bases sitting between them. CDR3 nucleotides: TGTGCCAGCAGGATGGGGTGGAACACTGAAGCTTTCTTT. Its translation is CASRMGWNTEAFF.

This clonotype was counted ten times or more. This chain uses TRBV2 with TRBJ1-5; D perhaps matches TRBD1 (5 bases). Germline CDR1 and CDR2: SNHLY and FYNNEI. V lost 7 bases and J 3 bases, leaving 13 bases between the germline ends. This CDR3 comprises 14 residues. The CDR3, as DNA: TGTGCCAGCAAGACGGGGCGGTTCAATCAGCCCCAGCATTTT. This translates into CASKTGRFNQPQHF.

This rearrangement joins TRBV6-5 to TRBJ2-3; tentative D call: TRBD2 (7 bases). CDR3 length equals 16 residues. Trimming pared 4 bases from V and 5 bases from J, leaving 19 bases between. Looked up from germline, CDR1 is MNHEY and CDR2 is SVGAGI. Here the CDR3 reads CASSFLGGGARDTQYF. CDR3 sequence (DNA): TGTGCCAGCAGTTTTTTGGGTGGGGGGGCAAGAGATACGCAGTATTTT.

The V and J genes are TRBV7-9 and TRBJ1-1; TRBD1 might be the D (6 bases). CDR1 SEHNR and CDR2 FQNEAQ come from the germline V gene (reference sequence). CDR3 length: 18 residues. V lost 0 bases to trimming and J lost 1 base, with 18 bases between them. CDR3 bases: TGTGCCAGCAGCTTAGCCAGGGGTGGGGGGGAAAAGAACACTGAAGCTTTCTTT. This encodes CASSLARGGGEKNTEAFF. Using reference TRBV7-9 and TRBJ1-1 for the parts outside the CDR3, the full variable domain is DTGVSQNPRHKITKRGQNVTFRCDPISEHNRLYWYRQTLGQGPEFLTYFQNEAQLEKSRLLSDRFSAERPKGSFSTLEIQRTEQGDSAMYLCASSLARGGGEKNTEAFFGQGTRLTVV.

This clonotype was observed at least ten times. The chain joins TRBV30 to TRBJ2-2; D ambiguous. The V end was cut by 2 bases, the J end by 5 bases, with 0 bases between. Germline CDR1 reads GTSNPN; CDR2 reads SVGIG (reference sequence). CDR3 length: 10 residues. The CDR3 DNA reads as TGTGCCTGGAGTACCGGGGAGCTGTTTTTT. Its protein is CAWSTGELFF.

This clonotype has a single count. V is TRBV11-3 and J is TRBJ1-1, with unresolved D. Trimming pared 5 bases from V and 7 bases from J, leaving 17 bases between. Per germline, CDR1 SGHNT and CDR2 YENEEA. The CDR3 runs to 14 residues. CDR3 in DNA: TGTGCCAGCAGCGCCCCACGGTCAGCAGGTGAAGCTTTCTTT. Its protein is CASSAPRSAGEAFF.

This clonotype was seen ten or more times. This chain connects TRBV2 to TRBJ1-1, with D possibly matching TRBD1 (5 bases). Trimming pared 3 bases from V and 6 bases from J, leaving 11 bases between. The CDR3 is 13 amino acids. Germline values: CDR1 SNHLY, CDR2 FYNNEI. The CDR3 DNA sequence: TGTGCCAGCAGTGACAGGGAGGGGTCTGAAGCTTTCTTT. Its protein is CASSDREGSEAFF.